This passage covers 8 T cell receptor beta chains from one sample sequenced in a study of T cells in Graves' hyperthyroidism and ophthalmopathy. Amplification targeted TCR beta CDR3 regions from RNA transcripts. During a first-round RT-PCR of the TCR CDR3, the HTBI primer set was used. TCRdb fed the multiplex PCR reads into MiXCR, producing one record per CDR3 protein. Among around 190,000 distinct CDR3 sequences listed, about a sixth were seen once. The specimen sequenced was blood. These receptors were collected from a woman aged 50 to 60 with Graves' hyperthyroidism.

This clonotype showed up many times. This rearrangement joins TRBV6-1 to TRBJ1-1, with D possibly TRBD1 on 6 matching bases. The CDR3 spans 15 residues. Germline V gene data show CDR1 as MNHNS and CDR2 as SASEGT. The V end was cut by 5 bases, the J end by 2 bases, with 15 bases between. The CDR3 nucleotides are TGTGCCAGCAGTTTATCAGGGGATCTAAACACTGAAGCTTTCTTT. Translated: CASSLSGDLNTEAFF.

The V and J genes are TRBV27 and TRBJ1-1; the D is unclear. V was pared by 10 bases and J by 1 base, with 19 bases between. This CDR3 spans 15 amino acids. The germline V gene encodes CDR1 MNHEY and CDR2 SMNVEV (reference sequence). The CDR3 protein is CATTARPDGNTEAFF. The CDR3 region has the DNA TGTGCCACCACCGCGAGGCCTGACGGGAACACTGAAGCTTTCTTT.

This clonotype has at least ten counts. The chain uses TRBV28 and TRBJ1-1, with D perhaps TRBD1 (5 bases). V was shortened by 7 bases and J by 1 base, with 13 bases between the two germline ends. This CDR3 has 14 amino acids. The germline V gene encodes CDR1 MDHEN and CDR2 SYDVKM. CDR3 sequence (DNA): TGTGCCAGCAAAGGGGCGGACAAGAACACTGAAGCTTTCTTT. Translated: CASKGADKNTEAFF.

This clonotype was detected ten times or more. The rearrangement joins TRBV5-6 to TRBJ2-1; D not resolved. The length of the CDR3 is 15 residues. CDR1 and CDR2 from the germline V gene are SGHDT and YYEEEE. The germline V and J ends were trimmed by 0 bases and 1 base, with 8 bases remaining between them. The CDR3 sequence: CASSLGEGSYNEQFF. The CDR3 DNA follows: TGTGCCAGCAGCTTGGGTGAAGGGTCCTACAATGAGCAGTTCTTC.

The chain employs TRBV7-9 and TRBJ2-3, with 13 bases fitting TRBD2. V lost 1 base, J lost 2 bases, and 9 bases stayed unmatched. From germline, CDR1 is SEHNR and CDR2 FQNEAQ (reference sequence). This CDR3 has 19 residues. Here the CDR3 DNA reads TGTGCCAGCAGCTTAGTCTTACTAGCGGGAGGGGTTTACACAGATACGCAGTATTTT. This translates into CASSLVLLAGGVYTDTQYF.

This clonotype was observed a few times. The chain carries TRBV19 and TRBJ1-3; D is unclear. V shed 8 bases and J shed 3 bases, with 20 bases lying between them. Germline-derived CDR1 and CDR2 are LNHDA and SQIVND (reference sequence). This CDR3 contains 16 residues. The CDR3 DNA sequence: TGTGCCAGTCGCCCCGGTTTGGGTTTGGGTGGAAACACCATATATTTT. Amino acid sequence: CASRPGLGLGGNTIYF.

Ten or more counts support this clonotype. The CDR3 region is CASSFRAGGQTDTQYF. In nucleotides, the CDR3 is TGTGCCAGCAGCTTCCGCGCGGGAGGGCAGACAGATACGCAGTATTTT. The chain is built from TRBV7-3 and TRBJ2-3; TRBD2 matches at 9 bases. V shed 3 bases and J 3 bases; nucleotides not matched to a gene: 7. The germline V gene encodes CDR1 SGHTA and CDR2 FQGTGA. CDR3 length equals 16 residues.

The table lists this clonotype with many counts. The gene calls are TRBV27 and TRBJ1-6; D is possibly TRBD1 (6 bases). The V end lost 7 bases, the J end lost 6 bases, and 13 bases lay between the germline ends. Germline V gene sequence: CDR1 MNHEY, CDR2 SMNVEV (reference sequence). This CDR3 has 14 residues. The CDR3 DNA reads TGTGCCAGCAAGCCCCGGGGGGCTAATTCACCCCTCCACTTT. Its translation is CASKPRGANSPLHF.